This TCR beta chain was obtained from a study of identifying expanded T cells in peripheral blood (dated by TCRdb to between 2018 and 2021). About the full investigation: Technical replicates were generated by sequencing separate aliquots of the same genomic DNA pool, with four replicates compared pairwise.

The germline V gene specifies WSHSY as CDR1 and SAAADI as CDR2. CDR3 length: 15 amino acids, cysteine to phenylalanine. Only CDR3 DNA remains: 45 bases, in frame from the first base. V and J are trimmed by 7 bases and 7 bases, and the gene matches miss 15 bases of the junction. The immunoSEQ Assay, which relies on bias-controlled multiplex PCR amplification of genomic DNA, was used to profile TCRbeta CDR3 regions. In the paper's pipeline: The absolute abundance of each unique TCRbeta CDR3 region was quantified after sequences were collapsed and filtered. Two models were used to test differential abundance: a binomial model (Fisher-equivalent) and a beta-binomial model that adds time-dependent variance fitted from healthy donors. Clones with fewer than 5 combined templates were excluded, and clones with Benjamini-Hochberg FDR below 0.01 were called differentially abundant. The form v = (b*log(k)+a)^2 was used to model beta-binomial variance as a function of total template count across the two samples. In TCRdb, the immuneACCESS table is reduced to in-frame sequences with V and J assigned. These tables do not hold every clone; where another copy was compared, an unresolved V gene accounts for under half, and the others remain unexplained. The D gene and trimming were derived from the DNA, and the V and J assignments and clone size from that table. Here the sample has 85,000 to 95,000 clones; 88% occur a single time. The top ten hold 3.9% of the sample.

General findings and caveats noted by the study authors: Across all healthy donors, variance in clone template counts between roughly two-week samples was found to increase significantly with total template count. The authors expected biological variance in healthy repertoires might increase further over much longer intervals such as months to years. The beta-binomial model significantly reduced the number of clones called differentially abundant and the false-positive rate across all healthy-donor time intervals. Between technical replicates the binomial model flagged approximately 1.3 differentially abundant clones, whereas over around two weeks the binomial model flagged about 16.4 and over approximately four weeks 19 to 20.

About this clone itself: It lacks a known antigen. There are no base qualities to consult, and no much larger clone falls within one base.

During the collection period, no infections or other immune events were recorded for the healthy donors. Blood repertoires from healthy donors were used as a training cohort for calibrating time-dependent variance in a beta-binomial model of differential abundance of T-cell clones. The training cohort comprised approximately ten healthy donors, 3 female and 7 male. Donor ages ranged from about 29 to 70 years, with an average of 43 years. Obtained from a commercial supplier, whole blood was collected from each healthy donor at three time points set about two weeks apart. Genomic DNA was extracted from unsorted whole blood for immunosequencing.

The sequenced sample was blood. The rearrangement joined TRBV10-2 to TRBJ2-7; 8 central nucleotides agree with TRBD1. The TCR comes from a person between 18 and 75 years old in good health. The CDR3 loop reads CASTVTGQASWEQYF. In nucleotides, the sequence is TGCGCCAGCACAGTCACGGGACAGGCCTCGTGGGAGCAGTACTTC.